Shown below are 21 T cell receptor beta chains from a single sample sequenced in a study of blood T cell repertoires in COVID-19. Clones were sequenced by immunoSEQ multiplex PCR, and TCRdb holds only the in-frame ones, with some missing. The sample shows tens of thousands of clones, around 82% of them seen only once. The sample consisted of peripheral blood. The receptors were gathered from a man in his fifties or sixties with active or convalescent COVID-19.

The CDR3 DNA follows: TGTGCCACTTCCCCGGCGGACGGGGAGCTGTTTTTT. Translating gives CATSPADGELFF. The gene calls are TRBV5-4 and TRBJ2-2; D is unclear. V dropped 9 bases and J dropped 7 bases, with 13 bases sitting between them. Per the germline V gene, CDR1 is SGHNT and CDR2 is YYREEE (reference sequence). This CDR3 has 12 amino acids.

V and J are TRBV9 and TRBJ1-4; 9 bases are shared with TRBD1. CDR3 length equals 16 residues. V gave up 4 bases and J gave up 0 bases; unmatched junction bases: 4. Germline V gene sequence: CDR1 SGDLS, CDR2 YYNGEE. The CDR3 loop reads CASSPGTGSTNEKLFF. CDR3 nucleotides: TGTGCCAGCAGCCCCGGGACAGGGTCAACTAATGAAAAACTGTTTTTT.

The chain uses TRBV5-6 and TRBJ2-1; D may be TRBD1 (5 bases). Trimming removed 0 bases at V and 3 bases at J, with 7 bases between. Germline V gene data show CDR1 as SGHDT and CDR2 as YYEEEE. The CDR3 contains 14 residues. Here the CDR3 reads CASSLGGSYNEQFF. In DNA form, the CDR3 reads TGTGCCAGCAGCTTGGGGGGCAGCTACAATGAGCAGTTCTTC.

This rearrangement joins TRBV11-2 to TRBJ2-2, with TRBD2 as a possible D gene (6 bases). The CDR3 loop spans 13 amino acids. Germline assignment: CDR1 SGHAT and CDR2 FQNNGV. V lost 6 bases and J 4 bases, leaving 9 bases between the germline ends. CDR3 residues: CASRKAGTGELFF. The CDR3 coding sequence is TGTGCCAGCAGAAAAGCGGGCACCGGGGAGCTGTTTTTT. The full variable domain, completed using reference TRBV11-2 and TRBJ2-2, is EAGVAQSPRYKIIEKRQSVAFWCNPISGHATLYWYQQILGQGPKLLIQFQNNGVVDDSQLPKDRFSAERLKGVDSTLKIQPAKLEDSAVYLCASRKAGTGELFFGEGSRLTVL.

The chain couples TRBV3-1 (or the pseudogene TRBV3-2) to TRBJ2-5, with 8 bases identical to TRBD2. The CDR3 runs 15 residues. J lost 7 bases, V lost 4 bases, and 11 bases had no gene match. Germline CDR1 and CDR2: LGHDT and YNNKEL (reference sequence). For the CDR3, the DNA is TGTGCCAGCAGCCCTTACCAGACTAGCGAGGGGACCCAGTACTTC. Encoded protein: CASSPYQTSEGTQYF.

The chain has TRBV20-1 and TRBJ2-7, with TRBD1 matching over 8 bases. Germline CDR1 DFQATT, CDR2 SNEGSKA (reference sequence). V shed 3 bases and J 5 bases; nucleotides not matched to a gene: 3. The CDR3 has 12 amino acids. CDR3 nucleotides: TGCAGTGCTAGTTCAGGGGGCCACGAGCAGTACGTC. Its protein product is CSASSGGHEQYV.

CDR3: CASNSRDFLNEKLFF. The CDR3 DNA sequence: TGTGCCAGCAACTCCAGGGACTTCCTTAATGAAAAACTGTTTTTT. The chain couples TRBV2 to TRBJ1-4, with a possible D match to TRBD1 (5 bases). With 7 bases removed from V and 4 bases from J, the gap between germline ends came to 16 bases. The CDR3 is made up of 15 amino acids. Per the germline V gene, CDR1 is SNHLY and CDR2 is FYNNEI.

V and J are TRBV5-1 and TRBJ2-1; 12 bases are a match to TRBD1. Germline V CDR1 and CDR2: SGHRS, YFSETQ. The CDR3 length is 17 residues. V lost 4 bases and J lost 3; bases outside the gene matches: 8. CDR3 loop: CASSAGTGGVIYNEQFF. The CDR3 DNA reads as TGCGCCAGCAGCGCCGGGACAGGGGGCGTCATCTACAATGAGCAGTTCTTC. Complete variable domain (other parts from reference TRBV5-1 and TRBJ2-1): KAGVTQTPRYLIKTRGQQVTLSCSPISGHRSVSWYQQTPGQGLQFLFEYFSETQRNKGNFPGRFSGRQFSNSRSEMNVSTLELGDSALYLCASSAGTGGVIYNEQFFGPGTRLTVL.

The chain combines TRBV12-3 or TRBV12-4 with TRBJ2-5; D perhaps matches TRBD1 (6 bases). V was trimmed by 5 bases and J by 3 bases, leaving 10 bases between them. The CDR3 has 13 residues. CDR3 amino acids: CASSVNREETQYF. The CDR3 DNA follows: TGTGCCAGCAGTGTTAACAGGGAAGAGACCCAGTACTTC.

This clone occurred a few times. The chain employs TRBV4-3 and TRBJ2-1; 12 nucleotides line up with TRBD2. J lost 8 bases, V lost 1 base, and 6 bases had no gene match. This CDR3 has 16 residues. In germline, CDR1 is LGHNA, CDR2 YSLEER. CDR3 loop: CASSQVPSGGAYEQFF. The CDR3 nucleotides read TGCGCCAGCAGCCAAGTACCTAGCGGGGGGGCCTATGAGCAGTTCTTC.

This clone was counted between two and nine times. The J gene is TRBJ2-1, the V gene TRBV4-3, with 8 bases matching TRBD2. This CDR3 is built from 16 residues. CDR1 and CDR2 from the germline V gene are LGHNA and YSLEER. V lost 0 bases, J lost 10 bases, and 11 bases stayed unmatched. The CDR3 nucleotides read TGCGCCAGCAGCCAAGATATCTCGGGGGGGGCCGGGGAGCAGTTCTTC. This codes for CASSQDISGGAGEQFF.

As DNA, the CDR3 is TGTGCCAGCAGTTTGTGGGGCCTTGGGAGGGAGACCCAGTACTTC. The encoded protein is CASSLWGLGRETQYF. This chain joins TRBV27 and TRBJ2-5; TRBD2 is a possible D gene (6 bases). Germline-derived CDR1 and CDR2 are MNHEY and SMNVEV (reference sequence). Deletions cut 3 bases from V and 5 bases from J, with 16 bases between. The length of the CDR3 is 15 residues.

The chain is built from TRBV28 and TRBJ1-5; 11 nucleotides align to TRBD1. This CDR3 region has 17 residues. V shed 0 bases, J shed 12 bases, and the junction held 13 bases outside the gene matches. In germline, CDR1 is MDHEN, CDR2 SYDVKM. The CDR3 sequence: CASSLWDRGRGVTSQHF. CDR3 DNA: TGTGCCAGCAGTTTATGGGACAGGGGGCGCGGCGTAACAAGCCAGCATTTT. Based on the CDR3 plus reference TRBV28 and TRBJ1-5, the full variable domain is DVKVTQSSRYLVKRTGEKVFLECVQDMDHENMFWYRQDPGLGLRLIYFSYDVKMKEKGDIPEGYSVSREKKERFSLILESASTNQTSMYLCASSLWDRGRGVTSQHFGDGTRLSIL.

The rearrangement joins TRBV28 to TRBJ2-1; no firm D call. The CDR3 totals 20 residues. Trimming cost V 5 bases and J 0 bases, with 26 bases left between them. In germline, CDR1 is MDHEN, CDR2 SYDVKM. The CDR3 nucleotides read TGTGCCAGCAGTCCCCTCAGAAATGGCAGGAACCTTCGCTCCTACAATGAGCAGTTCTTC. Protein: CASSPLRNGRNLRSYNEQFF.

This clone is a singleton in its sample. The rearrangement joins TRBV7-9 to TRBJ2-1, with 9 bases matching TRBD1. Per germline, CDR1 SEHNR and CDR2 FQNEAQ (reference sequence). The CDR3 totals 17 residues. V lost 3 bases, J lost 7 bases, and 13 bases stayed unmatched. CDR3 coding DNA: TGTGCCAGCAGCTTGGTGTGGGGACAGGGATCGGGGAATGAGCAGTTCTTC. It encodes CASSLVWGQGSGNEQFF.

CDR3 sequence: CASSLGQGTYNEQFF. The DNA for the CDR3 is TGTGCCAGCAGCTTAGGGCAGGGGACCTACAATGAGCAGTTCTTC. The rearrangement links TRBV11-2 to TRBJ2-1; D may be TRBD1 (6 bases). With 1 base removed from V and 2 bases from J, the gap between germline ends came to 9 bases. Germline V lookup: CDR1 SGHAT, CDR2 FQNNGV. The CDR3 extends over 15 amino acids.

This clone was found once. The rearrangement uses TRBV20-1 and TRBJ2-7; TRBD1 aligns across 11 bases. The junction had 13 bases not matched to a gene; V was cut back by 3 bases and J by 3 bases. CDR3 length equals 17 residues. Per the germline V gene, CDR1 is DFQATT and CDR2 is SNEGSKA (reference sequence). The DNA of the CDR3 is TGCAGTGCTAGTCTGGGACAGGGGGGAGTTCTCGGCTACGAGCAGTACTTC. Translating it yields CSASLGQGGVLGYEQYF.

This sequence joins TRBV10-3 and TRBJ1-4; D unclear. Germline V CDR1 and CDR2: ENHRY, SYGVKD. The CDR3 is 11 residues long. The V end lost 10 bases, the J end lost 8 bases, and 11 bases lay between the germline ends. This CDR3 reads CATSAGEKLFF. CDR3 nucleotide sequence: TGTGCCACAAGCGCGGGAGAAAAACTGTTTTTT.

The genes are TRBV5-1 and TRBJ2-5, with TRBD1 matching 12 bases. The CDR3 is 16 amino acids. CDR1 is SGHRS, CDR2 YFSETQ, per germline. J lost 4 bases, V lost 0 bases, and 4 bases had no gene match. The CDR3 nucleotides are TGCGCCAGCAGCTTGGAGGGACAGGGGGCTGGAGAGACCCAGTACTTC. This codes for CASSLEGQGAGETQYF.

The chain uses TRBV18 and TRBJ2-3, with D uncertain. Deletions cut 0 bases from V and 2 bases from J, with 9 bases between. CDR3 length: 15 residues. The germline CDR1 and CDR2 sequences are KGHSH and LQKENI. The CDR3 reads CASSPPLSVTDTQYF. In DNA form, the CDR3 reads TGTGCCAGCTCACCACCCCTTTCGGTCACAGATACGCAGTATTTT. Full variable domain (rest looked up from reference TRBV18 and TRBJ2-3): NAGVMQNPRHLVRRRGQEARLRCSPMKGHSHVYWYRQLPEEGLKFMVYLQKENIIDESGMPKERFSAEFPKEGPSILRIQQVVRGDSAAYFCASSPPLSVTDTQYFGPGTRLTVL.

The rearrangement joins TRBV11-2 to TRBJ2-1; 7 nucleotides agree with TRBD2. This CDR3 spans 17 amino acids. Germline V gene sequence: CDR1 SGHAT, CDR2 FQNNGV. V was clipped by 1 base and J by 5 bases; unmatched bases: 11. Here the CDR3 DNA reads TGTGCCAGCAGCTTAGGGGAGGGAGCCGGCCGAAACAATGAGCAGTTCTTC. Translation: CASSLGEGAGRNNEQFF.